The entry below gives a single T cell receptor (beta chain) sequence along with its context. Its antigen is not known. This sample stems from a study of CD8 T cells in ankylosing spondylitis. Points from the study as a whole: What appeared characteristic of ankylosing spondylitis blood was a TCR beta motif of eight highly homologous variants.

The length of the CDR3 is 14 residues. J was trimmed by 3 bases and V by 3 bases; bases with no gene match: 3. Germline assignment: CDR1 ENHRY and CDR2 SYGVKD. From the 5' RACE reads, TCRdb called clonotypes with MiXCR, one entry per CDR3 protein. Of tens of thousands of distinct CDR3 sequences in the sample, around 26% are singletons; the top ten hold roughly 59%. This chain joins TRBV10-3 and TRBJ2-3; 7 bases agree with TRBD1. This clonotype originated in a male donor with ankylosing spondylitis or in good health (not recorded which). Sequencing was done on a sample of blood, either unsorted or a sorted T cell fraction (not recorded which). The CDR3 DNA is TGTGCCATCAGTGATGAGGGGGCGACAGATACGCAGTATTTT. The encoded protein is CAISDEGATDTQYF.